The text below deals with one T cell receptor beta chain. Original methodology: Amplifying reference gene primers gave estimates of nucleated cell counts. Here immunoSEQ multiplex PCR was the method, and the copy in TCRdb shows in-frame clones only, minus some. The DNA gave D and trimming, while V, J and clone size come from that table. The table lists around 220,000 clones, more than 60% of them singletons. The data are from a study of blood T cell repertoires in COVID-19. Study as a whole: The United States, Italy and Spain provided the acute and convalescent COVID-19 samples. Sample material is recorded as cDNA or gDNA derived from T cells, B-cell-depleted T cells, or PBMCs.

Germline V gene lookup returns CDR1 LGHDT and CDR2 YNNKEL (reference sequence). J was trimmed by 13 bases and V by 1 base; bases with no gene match: 12. The CDR3 is 14 amino acids. The material sequenced was peripheral blood. This TCR was sampled from a woman in her thirties or forties with active or convalescent COVID-19. The chain has TRBV3-1 (or the pseudogene TRBV3-2) and TRBJ1-2, with 7 bases aligning to TRBD1. The CDR3 protein is CASSQGDRADTTTF. The DNA for the CDR3 is TGTGCCAGCAGCCAAGGAGACAGGGCGGATACGACCACCTTC.